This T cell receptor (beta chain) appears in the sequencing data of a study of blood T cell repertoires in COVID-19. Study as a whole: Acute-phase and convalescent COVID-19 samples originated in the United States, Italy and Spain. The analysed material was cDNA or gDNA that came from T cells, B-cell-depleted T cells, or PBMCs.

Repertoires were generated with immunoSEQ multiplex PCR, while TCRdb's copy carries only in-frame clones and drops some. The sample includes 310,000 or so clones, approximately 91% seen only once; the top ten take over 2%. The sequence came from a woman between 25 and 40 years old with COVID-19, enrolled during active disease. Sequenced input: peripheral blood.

CDR3 coding DNA: TGTGCCAGCAGTTTTTTCGGGGGGCAGCCCCAGCATTTT. Translation gives CASSFFGGQPQHF. This chain joins TRBV27 and TRBJ1-5, with D perhaps TRBD1 (5 bases). This CDR3 region has 13 residues. The germline gives CDR1 MNHEY, CDR2 SMNVEV (reference sequence). V shed 3 bases and J shed 7 bases, with 10 bases lying between them.